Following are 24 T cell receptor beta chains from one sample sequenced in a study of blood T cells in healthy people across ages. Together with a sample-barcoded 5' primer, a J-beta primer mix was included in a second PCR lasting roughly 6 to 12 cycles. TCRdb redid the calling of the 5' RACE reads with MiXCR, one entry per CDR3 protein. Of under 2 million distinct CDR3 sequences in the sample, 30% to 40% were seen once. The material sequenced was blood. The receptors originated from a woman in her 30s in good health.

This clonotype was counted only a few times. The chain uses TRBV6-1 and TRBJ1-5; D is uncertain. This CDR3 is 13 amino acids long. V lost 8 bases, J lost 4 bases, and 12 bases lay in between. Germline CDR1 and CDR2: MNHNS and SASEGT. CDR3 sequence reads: CASRLRGNQPQHF. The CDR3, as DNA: TGTGCCAGCCGATTACGGGGTAATCAGCCCCAGCATTTT.

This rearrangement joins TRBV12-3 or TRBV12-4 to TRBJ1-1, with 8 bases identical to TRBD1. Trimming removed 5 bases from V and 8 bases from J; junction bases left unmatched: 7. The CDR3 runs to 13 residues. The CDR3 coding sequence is TGTGCCAGCAGTCTCGGACAGGGAGAAGAAGCTTTCTTT. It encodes CASSLGQGEEAFF.

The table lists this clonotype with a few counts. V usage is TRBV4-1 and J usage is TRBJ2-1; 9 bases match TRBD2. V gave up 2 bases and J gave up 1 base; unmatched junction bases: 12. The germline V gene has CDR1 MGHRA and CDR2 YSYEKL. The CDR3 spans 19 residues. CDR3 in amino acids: CASSQYGLAGPLSYNEQFF. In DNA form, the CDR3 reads TGCGCCAGCAGCCAATATGGGCTAGCGGGGCCTTTATCCTACAATGAGCAGTTCTTC.

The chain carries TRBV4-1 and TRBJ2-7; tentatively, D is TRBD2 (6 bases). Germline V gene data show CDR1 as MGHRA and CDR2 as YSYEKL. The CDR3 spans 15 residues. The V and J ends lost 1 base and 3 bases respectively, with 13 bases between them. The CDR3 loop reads CASSQALGTHYEQYF. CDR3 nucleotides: TGCGCCAGCAGCCAAGCCCTAGGGACTCACTACGAGCAGTACTTC.

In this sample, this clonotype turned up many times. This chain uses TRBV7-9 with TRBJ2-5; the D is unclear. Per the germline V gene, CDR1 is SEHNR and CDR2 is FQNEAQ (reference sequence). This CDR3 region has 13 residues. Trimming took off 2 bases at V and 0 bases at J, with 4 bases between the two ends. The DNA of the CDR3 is TGTGCCAGCAGCTTACCAAACCAAGAGACCCAGTACTTC. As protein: CASSLPNQETQYF.

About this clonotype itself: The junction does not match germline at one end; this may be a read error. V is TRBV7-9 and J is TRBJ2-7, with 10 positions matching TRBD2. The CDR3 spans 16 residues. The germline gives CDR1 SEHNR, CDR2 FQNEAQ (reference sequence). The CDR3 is CASSSQAGGPSHEQYF. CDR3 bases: TGTGCCAGCAGTTCGCAAGCGGGAGGGCCCTCCCACGAGCAGTACTTC.

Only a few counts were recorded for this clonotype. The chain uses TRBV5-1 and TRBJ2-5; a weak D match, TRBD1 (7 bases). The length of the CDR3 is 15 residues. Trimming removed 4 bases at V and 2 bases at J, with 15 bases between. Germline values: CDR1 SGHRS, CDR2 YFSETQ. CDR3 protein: CASSLEGQKQETQYF. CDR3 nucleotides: TGCGCCAGCAGCCTGGAGGGACAGAAACAAGAGACCCAGTACTTC.

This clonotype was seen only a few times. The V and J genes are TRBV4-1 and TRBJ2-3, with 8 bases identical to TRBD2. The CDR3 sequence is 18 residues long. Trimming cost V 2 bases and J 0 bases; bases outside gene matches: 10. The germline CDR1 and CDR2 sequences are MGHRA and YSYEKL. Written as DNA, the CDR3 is TGCGCCAGCAGCCAACCTCTCCGGGCTAGCGGGAGCACAGATACGCAGTATTTT. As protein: CASSQPLRASGSTDTQYF.

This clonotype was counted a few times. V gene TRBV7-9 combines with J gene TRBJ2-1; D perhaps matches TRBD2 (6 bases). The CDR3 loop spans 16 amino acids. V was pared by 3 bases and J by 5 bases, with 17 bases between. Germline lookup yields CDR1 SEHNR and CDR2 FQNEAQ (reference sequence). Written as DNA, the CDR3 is TGTGCCAGCAGCTTCCTCGGAGGTTTAGCGGACAATGAGCAGTTCTTC. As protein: CASSFLGGLADNEQFF.

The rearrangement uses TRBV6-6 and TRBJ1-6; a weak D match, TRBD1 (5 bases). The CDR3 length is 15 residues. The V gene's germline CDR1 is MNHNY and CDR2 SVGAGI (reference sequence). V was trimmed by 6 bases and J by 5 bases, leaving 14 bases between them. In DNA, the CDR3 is TGTGCCAGCAGACCACCCGGGACGAATAATTCACCCCTCCACTTT. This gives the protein CASRPPGTNNSPLHF.

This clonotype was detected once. The DNA of the CDR3 is TGTGCCAGCAGTAAAGGAGGGGTCGGCGAAAAACTGTTTTTT. Translating gives CASSKGGVGEKLFF. The rearrangement uses TRBV5-5 and TRBJ1-4; tentatively, D is TRBD1 (5 bases). With 5 bases removed from V and 8 bases from J, the gap between germline ends came to 16 bases. This CDR3 contains 14 residues. Germline V gene data show CDR1 as SGHKS and CDR2 as YYEKEE (reference sequence).

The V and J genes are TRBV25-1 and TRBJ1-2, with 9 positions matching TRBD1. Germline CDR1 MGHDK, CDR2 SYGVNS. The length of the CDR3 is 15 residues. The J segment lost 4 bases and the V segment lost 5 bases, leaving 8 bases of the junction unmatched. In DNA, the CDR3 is TGTGCCAGCAGTCCGGCGGACAGGGGACTCTATGGCTACACCTTC. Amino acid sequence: CASSPADRGLYGYTF.

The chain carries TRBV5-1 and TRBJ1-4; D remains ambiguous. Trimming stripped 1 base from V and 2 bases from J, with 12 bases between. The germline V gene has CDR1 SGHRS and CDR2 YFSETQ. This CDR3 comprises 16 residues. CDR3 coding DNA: TGCGCCAGCAGCTTGAGTGGATTCATCACTAATGAAAAACTGTTTTTT. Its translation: CASSLSGFITNEKLFF.

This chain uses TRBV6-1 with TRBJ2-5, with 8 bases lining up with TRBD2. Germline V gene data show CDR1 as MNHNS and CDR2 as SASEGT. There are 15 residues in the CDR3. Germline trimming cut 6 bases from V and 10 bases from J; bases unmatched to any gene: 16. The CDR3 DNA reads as TGTGCCAGCAGCAGGACTAGCATCCGAAATAAGGACCAGTACTTC. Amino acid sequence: CASSRTSIRNKDQYF.

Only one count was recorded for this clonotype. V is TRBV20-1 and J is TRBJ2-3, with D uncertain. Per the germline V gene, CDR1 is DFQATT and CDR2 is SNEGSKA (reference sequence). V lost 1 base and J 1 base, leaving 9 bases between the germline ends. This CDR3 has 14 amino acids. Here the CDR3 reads CSARGFGGTDTQYF. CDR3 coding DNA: TGCAGTGCTAGAGGATTTGGAGGCACAGATACGCAGTATTTT.

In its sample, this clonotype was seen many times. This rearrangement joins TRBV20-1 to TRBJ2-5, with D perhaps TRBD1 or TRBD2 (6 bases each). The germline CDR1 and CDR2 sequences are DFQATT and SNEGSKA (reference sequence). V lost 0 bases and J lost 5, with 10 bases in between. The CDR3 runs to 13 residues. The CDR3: CSARDLGGETQYF. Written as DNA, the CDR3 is TGCAGTGCTAGAGATTTAGGGGGGGAGACCCAGTACTTC.

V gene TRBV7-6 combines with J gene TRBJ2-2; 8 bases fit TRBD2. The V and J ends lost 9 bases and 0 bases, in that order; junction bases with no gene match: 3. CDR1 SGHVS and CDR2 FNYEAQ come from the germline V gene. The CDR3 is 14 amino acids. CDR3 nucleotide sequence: TGTGCCAGTATAGCGGGGACGAACACCGGGGAGCTGTTTTTT. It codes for CASIAGTNTGELFF.

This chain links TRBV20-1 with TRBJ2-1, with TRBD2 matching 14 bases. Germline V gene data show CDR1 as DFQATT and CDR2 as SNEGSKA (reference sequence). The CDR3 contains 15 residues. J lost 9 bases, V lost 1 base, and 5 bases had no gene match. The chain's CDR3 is CSARGTSGGHREQFF. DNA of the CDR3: TGCAGTGCTAGAGGGACTAGCGGGGGGCATCGTGAGCAGTTCTTC.

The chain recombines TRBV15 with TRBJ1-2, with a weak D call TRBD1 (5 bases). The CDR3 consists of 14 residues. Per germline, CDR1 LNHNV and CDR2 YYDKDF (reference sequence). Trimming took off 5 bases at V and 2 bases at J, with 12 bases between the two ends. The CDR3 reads CATSDRGGNYGYTF. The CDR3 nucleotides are TGTGCCACCAGCGATAGGGGCGGCAACTATGGCTACACCTTC.

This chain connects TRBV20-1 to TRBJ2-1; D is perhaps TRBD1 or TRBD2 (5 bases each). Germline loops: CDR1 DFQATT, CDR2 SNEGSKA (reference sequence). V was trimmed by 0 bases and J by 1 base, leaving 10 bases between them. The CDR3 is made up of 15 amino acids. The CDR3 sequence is CSARDLRGSYNEQFF. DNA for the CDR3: TGCAGTGCTAGAGATTTGAGGGGTTCCTACAATGAGCAGTTCTTC.

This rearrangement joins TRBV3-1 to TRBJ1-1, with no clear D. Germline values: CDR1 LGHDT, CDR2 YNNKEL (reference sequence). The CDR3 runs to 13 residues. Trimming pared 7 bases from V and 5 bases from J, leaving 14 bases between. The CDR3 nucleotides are TGTGCCAGCACCCCGGGGAGGCTGACTGAAGCTTTCTTT. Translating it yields CASTPGRLTEAFF.

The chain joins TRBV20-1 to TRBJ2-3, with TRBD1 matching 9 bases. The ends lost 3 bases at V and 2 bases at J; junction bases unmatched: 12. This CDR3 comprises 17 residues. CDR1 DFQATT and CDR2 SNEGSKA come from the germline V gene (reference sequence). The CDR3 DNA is TGCAGTGCTAGGGACACCTTCGGGACAGGGTACACAGATACGCAGTATTTT. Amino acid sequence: CSARDTFGTGYTDTQYF.

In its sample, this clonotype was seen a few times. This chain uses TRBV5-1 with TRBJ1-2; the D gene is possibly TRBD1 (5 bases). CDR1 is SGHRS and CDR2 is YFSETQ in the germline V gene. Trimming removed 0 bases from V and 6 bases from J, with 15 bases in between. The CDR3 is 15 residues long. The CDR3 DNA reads TGCGCCAGCAGCTTGGCATTGACAGCCTCCCATGGCTACACCTTC. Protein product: CASSLALTASHGYTF.

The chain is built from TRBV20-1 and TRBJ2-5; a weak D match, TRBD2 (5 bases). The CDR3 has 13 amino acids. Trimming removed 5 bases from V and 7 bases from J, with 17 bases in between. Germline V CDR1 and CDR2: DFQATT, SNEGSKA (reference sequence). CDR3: CSALTRIAATQYF. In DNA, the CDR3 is TGCAGTGCTCTTACTAGAATTGCAGCGACCCAGTACTTC.